This TCR beta chain comes out of a study of OX40 agonist ivuxolimab in advanced cancers. Study details: Prior checkpoint blockade (anti-PD-1, anti-PD-L1 or anti-CTLA-4) was permitted; 40% had it.

Germline V CDR1 and CDR2: SNHLY, FYNNEI. V dropped 0 bases and J dropped 5 bases, with 8 bases sitting between them. The CDR3 runs 14 residues. Clones were read by immunoSEQ multiplex PCR, and TCRdb kept only the in-frame ones, dropping some. The data contain over 80,000 clones, around nine tenths of them seen just once; the ten biggest clones take up 0.43%. Study-level points and caveats: CD8+ T cells (on average) carried more expanded clones than CD4+ T cells. Normalized T-cell clonal expansion was also low in some nonresponders. Among expanded peripheral T cells, antigen specificity went undetermined.

In regard to this clone: Its specificity is unknown.

Sequences were derived from CD4+ or CD8+ T cells sorted from blood, sampled in a trial of the OX40 agonist ivuxolimab. The TCR sequence derives from an adult with an advanced solid tumor such as melanoma, head and neck, liver or kidney cancer. V is TRBV2 and J is TRBJ2-1; D perhaps matches TRBD1 (5 bases). CDR3 amino acids: CASSEATADNEQFF. The CDR3, as DNA: TGTGCCAGCAGTGAAGCGACAGCTGACAATGAGCAGTTCTTC.